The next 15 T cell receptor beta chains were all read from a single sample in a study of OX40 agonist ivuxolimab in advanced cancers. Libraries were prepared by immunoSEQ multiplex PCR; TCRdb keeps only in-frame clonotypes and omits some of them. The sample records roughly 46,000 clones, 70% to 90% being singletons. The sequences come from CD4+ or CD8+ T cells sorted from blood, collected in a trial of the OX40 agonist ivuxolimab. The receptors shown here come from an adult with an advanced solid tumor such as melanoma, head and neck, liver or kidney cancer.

The CDR3 bases are TGTGCCAGTAGTATAGGTCGAATGGCTTTCTTT. It codes for CASSIGRMAFF. This chain connects TRBV19 to TRBJ1-1; D ambiguous. This CDR3 has 11 amino acids. The germline V gene encodes CDR1 LNHDA and CDR2 SQIVND (reference sequence). V was pared by 1 base and J by 11 bases, with 8 bases between.

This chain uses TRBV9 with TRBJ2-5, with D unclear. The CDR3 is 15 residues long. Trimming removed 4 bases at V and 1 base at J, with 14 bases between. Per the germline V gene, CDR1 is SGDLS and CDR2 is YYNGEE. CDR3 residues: CASSFDGAPQETQYF. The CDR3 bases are TGTGCCAGCAGCTTTGATGGAGCCCCCCAAGAGACCCAGTACTTC.

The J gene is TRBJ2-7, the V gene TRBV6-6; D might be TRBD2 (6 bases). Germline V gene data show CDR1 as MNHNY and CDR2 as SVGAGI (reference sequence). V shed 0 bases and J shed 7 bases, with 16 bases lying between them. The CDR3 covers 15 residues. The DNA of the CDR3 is TGTGCCAGCAGTTACTCGATGGGGCGGGAAGGTGAGCAGTACTTC. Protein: CASSYSMGREGEQYF.

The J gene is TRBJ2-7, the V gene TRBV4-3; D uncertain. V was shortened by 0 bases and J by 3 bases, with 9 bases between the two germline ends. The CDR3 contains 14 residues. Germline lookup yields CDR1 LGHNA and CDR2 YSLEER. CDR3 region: CASSQEDLGYEQYF. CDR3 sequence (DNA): TGCGCCAGCAGCCAAGAAGATTTGGGCTACGAGCAGTACTTC.

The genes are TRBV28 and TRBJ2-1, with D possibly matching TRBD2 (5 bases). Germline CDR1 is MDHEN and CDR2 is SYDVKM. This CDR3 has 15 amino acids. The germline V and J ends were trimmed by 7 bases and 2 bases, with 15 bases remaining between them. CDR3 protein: CASTEERAPYNEQFF. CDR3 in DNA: TGTGCCAGCACCGAGGAGAGGGCCCCCTACAATGAGCAGTTCTTC.

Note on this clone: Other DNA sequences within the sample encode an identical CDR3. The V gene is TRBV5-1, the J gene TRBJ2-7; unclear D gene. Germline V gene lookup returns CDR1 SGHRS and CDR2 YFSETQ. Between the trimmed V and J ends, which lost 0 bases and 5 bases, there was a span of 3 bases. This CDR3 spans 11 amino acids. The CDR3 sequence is CASSLGNEQYF. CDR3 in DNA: TGCGCCAGCAGCTTGGGAAACGAGCAGTACTTC.

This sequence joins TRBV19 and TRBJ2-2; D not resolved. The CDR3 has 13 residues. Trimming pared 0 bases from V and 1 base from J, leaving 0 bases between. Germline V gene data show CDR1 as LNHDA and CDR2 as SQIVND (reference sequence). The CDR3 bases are TGTGCCAGTAGTATAGAGAACACCGGGGAGCTGTTTTTT. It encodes CASSIENTGELFF.

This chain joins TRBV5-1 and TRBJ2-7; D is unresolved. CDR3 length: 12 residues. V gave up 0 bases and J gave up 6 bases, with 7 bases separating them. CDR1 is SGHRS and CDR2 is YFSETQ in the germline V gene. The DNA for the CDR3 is TGCGCCAGCAGCTTGGAAGCCTCCGAGCAGTACTTC. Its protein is CASSLEASEQYF.

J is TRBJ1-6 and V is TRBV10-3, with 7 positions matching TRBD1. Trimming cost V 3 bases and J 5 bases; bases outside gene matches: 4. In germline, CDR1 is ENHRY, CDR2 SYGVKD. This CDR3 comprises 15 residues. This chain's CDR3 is CAISESGQDNSPLHF. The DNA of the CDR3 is TGTGCCATCAGTGAATCAGGACAGGATAATTCACCCCTCCACTTT.

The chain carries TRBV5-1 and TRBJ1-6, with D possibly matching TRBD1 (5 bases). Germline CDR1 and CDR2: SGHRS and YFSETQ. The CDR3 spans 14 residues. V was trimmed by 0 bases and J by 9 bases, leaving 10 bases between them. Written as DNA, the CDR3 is TGCGCCAGCAGCTTGGAACAGGTTCGTTCACCCCTCCACTTT. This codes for CASSLEQVRSPLHF.

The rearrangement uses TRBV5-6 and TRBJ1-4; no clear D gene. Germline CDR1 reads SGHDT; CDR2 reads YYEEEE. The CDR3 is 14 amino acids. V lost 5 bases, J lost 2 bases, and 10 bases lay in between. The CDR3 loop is CASSAWATNEKLFF. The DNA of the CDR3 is TGTGCCAGCAGTGCATGGGCCACTAATGAAAAACTGTTTTTT.

CDR3 loop: CASSSQEQGTNYNEQFF. The CDR3 DNA is TGCGCCAGCAGCTCGCAAGAACAGGGTACAAACTACAATGAGCAGTTCTTC. The V and J genes are TRBV5-1 and TRBJ2-1; D possibly corresponds to TRBD1 (6 bases). Germline V CDR1 and CDR2: SGHRS, YFSETQ. The CDR3 extends over 17 amino acids. The germline V and J ends were trimmed by 3 bases and 3 bases, with 19 bases remaining between them.

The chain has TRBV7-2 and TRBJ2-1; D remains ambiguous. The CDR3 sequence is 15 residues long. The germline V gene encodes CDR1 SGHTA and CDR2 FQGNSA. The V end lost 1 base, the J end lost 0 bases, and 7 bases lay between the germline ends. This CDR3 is CASSLGVSSYNEQFF. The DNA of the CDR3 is TGTGCCAGCAGCTTAGGGGTGAGCTCCTACAATGAGCAGTTCTTC.

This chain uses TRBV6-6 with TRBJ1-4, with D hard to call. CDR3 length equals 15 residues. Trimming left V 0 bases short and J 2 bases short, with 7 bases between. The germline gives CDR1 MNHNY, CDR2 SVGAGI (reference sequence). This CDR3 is CASSYSGRTNEKLFF. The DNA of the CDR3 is TGTGCCAGCAGTTACTCAGGGCGGACTAATGAAAAACTGTTTTTT.

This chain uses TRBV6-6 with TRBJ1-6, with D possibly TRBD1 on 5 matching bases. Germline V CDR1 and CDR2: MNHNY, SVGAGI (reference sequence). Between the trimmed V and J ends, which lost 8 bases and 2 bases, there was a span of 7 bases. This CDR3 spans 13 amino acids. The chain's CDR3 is CASSRAYNSPLHF. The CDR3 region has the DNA TGTGCCAGCTCCAGGGCCTATAATTCACCCCTCCACTTT.